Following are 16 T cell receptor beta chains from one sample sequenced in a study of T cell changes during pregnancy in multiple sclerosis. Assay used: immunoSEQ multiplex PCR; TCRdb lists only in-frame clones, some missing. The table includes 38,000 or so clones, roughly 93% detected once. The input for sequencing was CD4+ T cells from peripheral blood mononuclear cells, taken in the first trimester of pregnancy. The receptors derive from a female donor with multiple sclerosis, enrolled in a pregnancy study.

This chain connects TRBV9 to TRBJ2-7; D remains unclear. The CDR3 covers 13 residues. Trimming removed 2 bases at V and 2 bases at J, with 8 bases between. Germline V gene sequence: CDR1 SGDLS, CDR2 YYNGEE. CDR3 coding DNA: TGTGCCAGCAGCGTCCTCCCCGCCTACGAGCAGTACTTC. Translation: CASSVLPAYEQYF.

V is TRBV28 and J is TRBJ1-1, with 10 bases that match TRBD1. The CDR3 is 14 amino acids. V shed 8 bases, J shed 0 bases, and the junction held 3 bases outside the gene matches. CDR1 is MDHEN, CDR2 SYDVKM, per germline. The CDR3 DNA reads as TGTGCCAGCCCGGGGACAGGGGTGAACACTGAAGCTTTCTTT. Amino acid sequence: CASPGTGVNTEAFF.

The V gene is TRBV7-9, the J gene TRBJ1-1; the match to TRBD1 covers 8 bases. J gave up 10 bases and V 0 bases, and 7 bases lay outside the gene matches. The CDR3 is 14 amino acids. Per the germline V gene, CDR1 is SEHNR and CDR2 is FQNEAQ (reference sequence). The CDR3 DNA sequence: TGTGCCAGCAGCTTAGCGGGCGGACAGGGTAGAGCTTTCTTT. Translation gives CASSLAGGQGRAFF.

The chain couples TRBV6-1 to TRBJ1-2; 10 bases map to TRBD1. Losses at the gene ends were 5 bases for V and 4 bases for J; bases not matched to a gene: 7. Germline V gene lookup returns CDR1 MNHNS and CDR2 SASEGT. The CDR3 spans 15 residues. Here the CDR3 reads CASSPGTGAIYGYTF. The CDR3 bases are TGTGCCAGCAGTCCGGGGACAGGGGCCATCTATGGCTACACCTTC.

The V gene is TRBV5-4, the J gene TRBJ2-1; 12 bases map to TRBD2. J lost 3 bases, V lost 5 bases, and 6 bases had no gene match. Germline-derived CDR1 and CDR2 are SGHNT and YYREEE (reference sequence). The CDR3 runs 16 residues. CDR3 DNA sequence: TGTGCCAGCAGGCCTAGCGGGGGGGCAGGCTACAATGAGCAGTTCTTC. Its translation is CASRPSGGAGYNEQFF.

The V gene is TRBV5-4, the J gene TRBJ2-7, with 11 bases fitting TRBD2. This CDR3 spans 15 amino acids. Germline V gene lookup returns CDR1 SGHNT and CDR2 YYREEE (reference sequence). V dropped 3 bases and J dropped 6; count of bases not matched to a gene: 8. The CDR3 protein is CASSSELAGVSEQYF. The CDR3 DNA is TGTGCCAGCAGCTCCGAACTAGCGGGAGTTTCCGAGCAGTACTTC.

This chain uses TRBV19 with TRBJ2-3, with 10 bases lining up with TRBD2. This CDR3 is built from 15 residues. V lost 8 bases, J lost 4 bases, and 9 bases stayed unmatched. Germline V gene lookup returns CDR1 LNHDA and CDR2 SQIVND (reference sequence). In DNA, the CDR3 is TGTGCCAGTTCATCTAGGCTAGCGGGAGCAGATACGCAGTATTTT. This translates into CASSSRLAGADTQYF. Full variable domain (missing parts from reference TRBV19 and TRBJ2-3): DGGITQSPKYLFRKEGQNVTLSCEQNLNHDAMYWYRQDPGQGLRLIYYSQIVNDFQKGDIAEGYSVSREKKESFPLTVTSAQKNPTAFYLCASSSRLAGADTQYFGPGTRLTVL.

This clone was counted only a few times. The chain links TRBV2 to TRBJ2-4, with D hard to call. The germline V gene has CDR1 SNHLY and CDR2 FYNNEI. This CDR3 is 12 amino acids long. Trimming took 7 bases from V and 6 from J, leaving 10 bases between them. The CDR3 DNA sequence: TGTGCCAGCACTGAGACTTTAAACATTCAGTACTTC. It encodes CASTETLNIQYF.

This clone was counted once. The chain's CDR3 is CASSPRDLAAVVTQYF. The CDR3 nucleotides are TGTGCCAGCAGCCCCAGGGATTTAGCCGCAGTTGTGACCCAGTACTTC. This chain connects TRBV7-8 to TRBJ2-5, with D possibly TRBD1 on 5 matching bases. There are 16 residues in the CDR3. Germline V gene data show CDR1 as SGHVS and CDR2 as FQNEAQ. V gave up 5 bases and J gave up 7 bases, with 23 bases separating them.

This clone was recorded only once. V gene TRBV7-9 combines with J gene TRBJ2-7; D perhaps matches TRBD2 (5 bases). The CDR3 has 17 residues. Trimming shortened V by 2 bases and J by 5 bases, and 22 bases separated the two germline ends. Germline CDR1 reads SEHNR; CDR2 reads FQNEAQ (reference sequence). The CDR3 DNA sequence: TGTGCCAGCAGCTTACCCCACTTAGCGCCCTCGGAAGACGAGCAGTACTTC. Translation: CASSLPHLAPSEDEQYF.

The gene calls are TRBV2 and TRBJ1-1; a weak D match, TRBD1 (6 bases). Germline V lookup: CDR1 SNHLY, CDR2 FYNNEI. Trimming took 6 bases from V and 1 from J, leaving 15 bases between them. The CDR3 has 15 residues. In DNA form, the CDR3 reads TGTGCCAGCAGGGTAGGGGGACTACAGAACACTGAAGCTTTCTTT. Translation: CASRVGGLQNTEAFF.

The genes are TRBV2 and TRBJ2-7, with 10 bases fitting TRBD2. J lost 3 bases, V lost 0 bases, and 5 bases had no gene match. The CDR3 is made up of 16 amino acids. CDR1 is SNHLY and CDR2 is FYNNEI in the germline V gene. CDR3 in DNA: TGTGCCAGCAGTGAAGCTACAGCGGGGGGGTACTACGAGCAGTACTTC. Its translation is CASSEATAGGYYEQYF.

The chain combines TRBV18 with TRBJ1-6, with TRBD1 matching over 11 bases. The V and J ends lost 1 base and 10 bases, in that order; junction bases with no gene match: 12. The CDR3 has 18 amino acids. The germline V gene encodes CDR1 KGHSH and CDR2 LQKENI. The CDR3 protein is CASSPLGQGVFQGSPLHF. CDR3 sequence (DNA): TGTGCCAGCTCACCACTGGGACAGGGGGTCTTTCAAGGATCACCCCTCCACTTT. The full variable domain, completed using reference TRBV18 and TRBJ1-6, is NAGVMQNPRHLVRRRGQEARLRCSPMKGHSHVYWYRQLPEEGLKFMVYLQKENIIDESGMPKERFSAEFPKEGPSILRIQQVVRGDSAAYFCASSPLGQGVFQGSPLHFGNGTRLTVT.

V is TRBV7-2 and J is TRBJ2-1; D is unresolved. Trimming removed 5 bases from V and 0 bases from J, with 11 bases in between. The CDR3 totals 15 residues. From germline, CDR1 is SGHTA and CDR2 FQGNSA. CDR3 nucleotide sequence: TGTGCCAGCAGCATCACTATCCGCTCCTACAATGAGCAGTTCTTC. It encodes CASSITIRSYNEQFF.

CDR3 in DNA: TGTGCCAGCAGTTTATCGCCCGGGAGCATGAACACTGAAGCTTTCTTT. Translating it yields CASSLSPGSMNTEAFF. J is TRBJ1-1 and V is TRBV27; no firm D call. Trimming pared 0 bases from V and 0 bases from J, leaving 11 bases between. Germline CDR1 is MNHEY and CDR2 is SMNVEV (reference sequence). The length of the CDR3 is 16 residues.

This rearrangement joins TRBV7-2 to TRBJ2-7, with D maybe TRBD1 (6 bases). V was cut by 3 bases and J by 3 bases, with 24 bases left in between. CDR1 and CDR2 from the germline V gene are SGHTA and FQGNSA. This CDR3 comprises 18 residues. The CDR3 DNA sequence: TGTGCCAGCAGCTTGGGATCCACGGCCCGGGACACACACTACGAGCAGTACTTC. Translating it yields CASSLGSTARDTHYEQYF.